The text below deals with one TCR beta chain. Its antigen is not known. The sample is drawn from a study of blood T cells in healthy people across ages. The study's findings and limits: Greater diversity and more naive CD4+ cells were seen in long-lived donors than in aged donors. Diversity was estimated from one million T cells, and these estimates were considered underestimates.

Every sample yielded at least 6.5 million isolated PBMCs. A second PCR of about 7 to 11 cycles used a sample-barcoded 5' primer and a J-beta primer mix. A 12-random-nucleotide template-switch adaptor tagged each cDNA molecule. TCRdb passed the 5' RACE reads through MiXCR, listing each CDR3 protein once. The sample shows about a million distinct CDR3 sequences, 51% of them seen only once. The clonotype originates from an older woman in good health. The specimen sequenced was blood.

This CDR3 is CASSQDLGLGTDTQYF. The CDR3 region has the DNA TGCGCCAGCAGCCAAGATCTAGGGTTGGGCACAGATACGCAGTATTTT. This chain uses TRBV4-3 with TRBJ2-3; D is uncertain. V lost 0 bases to trimming and J lost 1 base, with 11 bases between them. The CDR3 consists of 16 residues. CDR1 is LGHNA, CDR2 YSLEER, per germline.